This TCR beta chain was recorded in a study of control samples from healthy donors and cancer patients. Clones were sequenced by immunoSEQ multiplex PCR, and TCRdb holds only the in-frame ones, with some missing. This sample has some 140,000 clones, with approximately 94% found just once. The CDR3 extends over 15 amino acids. Trimming took off 0 bases at V and 0 bases at J, with 7 bases between the two ends. Germline values: CDR1 SGHDT, CDR2 YYEEEE. The clonotype comes from a man aged 40-50 years in good health. The sample taken for sequencing was blood. The J gene is TRBJ2-1, the V gene TRBV5-6; unclear D gene. CDR3 loop: CASSLGSFSYNEQFF. Here the CDR3 DNA reads TGTGCCAGCAGCTTGGGCAGCTTCTCCTACAATGAGCAGTTCTTC.